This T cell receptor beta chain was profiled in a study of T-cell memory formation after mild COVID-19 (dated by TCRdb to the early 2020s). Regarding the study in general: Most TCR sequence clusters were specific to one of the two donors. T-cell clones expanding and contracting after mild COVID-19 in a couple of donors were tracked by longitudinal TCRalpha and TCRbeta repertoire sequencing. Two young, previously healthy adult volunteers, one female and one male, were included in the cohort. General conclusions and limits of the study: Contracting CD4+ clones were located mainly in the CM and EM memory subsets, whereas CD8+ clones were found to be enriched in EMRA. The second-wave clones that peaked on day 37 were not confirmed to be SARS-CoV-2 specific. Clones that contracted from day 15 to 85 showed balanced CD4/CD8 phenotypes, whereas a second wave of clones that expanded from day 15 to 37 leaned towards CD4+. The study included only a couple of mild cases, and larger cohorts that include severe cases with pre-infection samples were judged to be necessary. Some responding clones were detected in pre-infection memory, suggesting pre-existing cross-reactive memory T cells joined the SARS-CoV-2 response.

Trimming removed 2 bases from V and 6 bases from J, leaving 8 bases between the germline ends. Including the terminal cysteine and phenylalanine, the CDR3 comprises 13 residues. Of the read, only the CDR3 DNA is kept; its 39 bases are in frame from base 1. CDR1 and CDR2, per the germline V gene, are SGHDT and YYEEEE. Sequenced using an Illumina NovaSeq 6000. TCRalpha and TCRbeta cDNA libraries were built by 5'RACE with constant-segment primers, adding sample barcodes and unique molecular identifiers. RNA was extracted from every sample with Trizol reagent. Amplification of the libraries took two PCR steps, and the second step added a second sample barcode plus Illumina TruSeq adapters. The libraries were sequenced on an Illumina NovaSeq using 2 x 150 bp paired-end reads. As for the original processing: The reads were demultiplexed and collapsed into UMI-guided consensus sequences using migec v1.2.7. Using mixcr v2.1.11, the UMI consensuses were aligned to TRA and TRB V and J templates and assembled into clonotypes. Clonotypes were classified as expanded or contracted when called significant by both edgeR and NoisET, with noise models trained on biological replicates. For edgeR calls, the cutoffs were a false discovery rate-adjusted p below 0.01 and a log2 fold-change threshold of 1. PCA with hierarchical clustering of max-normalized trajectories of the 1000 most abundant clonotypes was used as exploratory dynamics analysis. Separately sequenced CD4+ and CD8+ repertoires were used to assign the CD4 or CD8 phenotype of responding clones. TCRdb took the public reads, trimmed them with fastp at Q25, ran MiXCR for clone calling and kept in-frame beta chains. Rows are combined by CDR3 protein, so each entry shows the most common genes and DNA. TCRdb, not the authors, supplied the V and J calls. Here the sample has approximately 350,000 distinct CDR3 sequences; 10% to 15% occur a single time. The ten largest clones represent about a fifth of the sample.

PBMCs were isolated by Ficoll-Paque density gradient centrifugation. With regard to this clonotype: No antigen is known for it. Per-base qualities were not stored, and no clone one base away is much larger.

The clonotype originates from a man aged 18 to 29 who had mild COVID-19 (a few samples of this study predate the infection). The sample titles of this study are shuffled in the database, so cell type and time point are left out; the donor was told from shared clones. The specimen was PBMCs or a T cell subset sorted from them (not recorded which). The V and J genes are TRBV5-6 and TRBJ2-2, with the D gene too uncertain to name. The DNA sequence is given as TGTGCCAGCAGCTTTGTTTCCGCCGGGGAGCTGTTTTTT. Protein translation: CASSFVSAGELFF.